The next 28 T cell receptor beta chains were all read from a single sample in a study of T cells after yellow fever vaccination (dated by TCRdb to the late 2010s). Read against the paper, the sample's treatment or condition label means: live attenuated yellow fever vaccine strain. The receptor library was made with 5' RACE. The sample was run on an Illumina HiSeq 2500. TCRdb reprocessed the public reads (quality trimming at Q25 with fastp, clone calling with MiXCR) and kept in-frame beta chains. Merged by CDR3 protein, the rows form single entries marked with the most common genes and DNA. The sample includes 150,000 to 200,000 distinct CDR3 sequences, with approximately 6.2% observed a single time. The ten biggest clones cover just under 3% of the sample. The sample was CD4+ T cells sorted from PBMCs, taken on the day of the first yellow fever vaccination. The receptors shown here come from a man younger than 35 who received the YFV17D yellow fever vaccine.

Concerning this clonotype: This may be a read error, as it is one base from a much larger clone. The genes are TRBV28 and TRBJ2-4; 9 bases agree with TRBD1. The CDR3 runs 14 residues. Per germline, CDR1 MDHEN and CDR2 SYDVKM. CDR3 in DNA: TGTGCCGGCAGTTTTGGGGACAGGGTTCACATTCAGTACTTC. This gives the protein CAGSFGDRVHIQYF.

The sample holds a few counts of this clonotype. The rearrangement joins TRBV7-2 to TRBJ1-2; D unresolved. V was cut by 1 base and J by 8 bases, with 17 bases left in between. The CDR3 has 15 amino acids. Germline CDR1 and CDR2: SGHTA and FQGNSA. The CDR3 loop reads CASSLEALRSGGYTF. The CDR3 region has the DNA TGTGCCAGCAGCTTAGAGGCGCTTCGGTCGGGGGGCTACACCTTC.

The sample holds many counts of this clonotype. The V call is TRBV5-6, the J call TRBJ2-3, with D perhaps matching TRBD1 (6 bases). The CDR3 length is 13 residues. From germline, CDR1 is SGHDT and CDR2 YYEEEE. V was trimmed by 3 bases and J by 8 bases, leaving 13 bases between them. CDR3 region: CASSSPPQGTQYF. The CDR3 DNA sequence: TGTGCCAGCAGCTCCCCCCCACAGGGTACGCAGTATTTT. Based on the CDR3 plus reference TRBV5-6 and TRBJ2-3, the full variable domain is DAGVTQSPTHLIKTRGQQVTLRCSPKSGHDTVSWYQQALGQGPQFIFQYYEEEERQRGNFPDRFSGHQFPNYSSELNVNALLLGDSALYLCASSSPPQGTQYFGPGTRLTVL.

The chain has TRBV3-1 and TRBJ1-2, with 8 nucleotides matching TRBD1. Germline V gene sequence: CDR1 LGHDT, CDR2 YNNKEL (reference sequence). J lost 8 bases, V lost 1 base, and 9 bases had no gene match. The CDR3 covers 15 residues. The CDR3 region is CASSQGAYRGSGYTF. The DNA for the CDR3 is TGTGCCAGCAGCCAAGGTGCCTACAGGGGGTCCGGCTACACCTTC.

This clonotype appeared many times. The chain links TRBV3-1 to TRBJ2-3; 10 nucleotides line up with TRBD2. Per germline, CDR1 LGHDT and CDR2 YNNKEL (reference sequence). CDR3 length: 17 residues. V gave up 6 bases and J gave up 2 bases; unmatched junction bases: 11. The CDR3 DNA follows: TGTGCCAGCAGGGGCACAACCGGGACTAGCGACACAGATACGCAGTATTTT. Protein sequence: CASRGTTGTSDTDTQYF.

The chain joins TRBV6-1 to TRBJ1-1, with 7 bases fitting TRBD1. The CDR3 contains 16 residues. The J segment lost 6 bases and the V segment lost 6 bases, leaving 16 bases of the junction unmatched. The V gene's germline CDR1 is MNHNS and CDR2 SASEGT. The CDR3 sequence is CASSRTEPNRGAEAFF. The CDR3 DNA sequence: TGTGCCAGCAGCCGAACTGAACCGAACAGGGGCGCTGAAGCTTTCTTT.

Many counts were recorded for this clonotype. CDR3 protein: CASSRKDRGGYEQYF. The CDR3 DNA reads TGTGCCAGCAGCCGCAAAGACAGGGGAGGCTACGAGCAGTACTTC. The chain uses TRBV5-4 and TRBJ2-7, with TRBD1 matching over 8 bases. Germline trimming cut 4 bases from V and 3 bases from J; bases unmatched to any gene: 9. This CDR3 has 15 residues. Germline V gene data show CDR1 as SGHNT and CDR2 as YYREEE (reference sequence).

The chain has TRBV6-5 and TRBJ1-6, with D possibly matching TRBD1 (5 bases). The germline V gene encodes CDR1 MNHEY and CDR2 SVGAGI. V was trimmed by 6 bases and J by 5 bases, leaving 11 bases between them. This CDR3 has 14 amino acids. For the CDR3, the DNA is TGTGCCAGCAGCCCCAGGGTACATAATTCACCCCTCCACTTT. Translated, it gives CASSPRVHNSPLHF.

Many counts were recorded for this clonotype. CDR3 nucleotides: TGTGCCAGCAGCTCATGGACAGGGGGCGAAAAACTGTTTTTT. Translating gives CASSSWTGGEKLFF. The V and J genes are TRBV5-5 and TRBJ1-4, with TRBD1 matching over 11 bases. Trimming took 3 bases from V and 8 from J; bases not matched to a gene: 3. CDR3 length equals 14 residues. Looked up from germline, CDR1 is SGHKS and CDR2 is YYEKEE (reference sequence).

This clonotype was detected many times. V usage is TRBV20-1 and J usage is TRBJ2-3; 8 bases are a match to TRBD2. This CDR3 is 14 amino acids long. From germline, CDR1 is DFQATT and CDR2 SNEGSKA (reference sequence). With V trimmed by 6 bases and J by 2 bases, 7 bases remained unmatched. The CDR3 bases are TGCAGTGCGGGATCTAGCGGGCTCACAGATACGCAGTATTTT. Translating it yields CSAGSSGLTDTQYF.

There are many counts of this clonotype. The gene calls are TRBV9 and TRBJ2-2; D gene ambiguous. Germline-derived CDR1 and CDR2 are SGDLS and YYNGEE. V gave up 2 bases and J gave up 4 bases, with 6 bases separating them. CDR3 length: 13 amino acids. Written as DNA, the CDR3 is TGTGCCAGCAGCGTCTACATCACCGGGGAGCTGTTTTTT. This gives the protein CASSVYITGELFF.

The chain is built from TRBV4-2 and TRBJ2-4; D remains ambiguous. Germline-derived CDR1 and CDR2 are LGHNA and YNFKEQ. This CDR3 is built from 14 residues. V gave up 0 bases and J gave up 5 bases, with 8 bases separating them. CDR3 in DNA: TGTGCCAGCAGCCAAGATAGGTGGCAAAACATTCAGTACTTC. Translated, it gives CASSQDRWQNIQYF.

This clonotype was recorded many times. This sequence joins TRBV18 and TRBJ2-5; a weak D match, TRBD2 (5 bases). The CDR3 runs to 16 residues. CDR1 KGHSH and CDR2 LQKENI come from the germline V gene. The ends were cut back, 2 bases at V and 4 bases at J, with 17 bases in the middle. The CDR3: CASSPASLGVGETQYF. The CDR3 DNA reads as TGTGCCAGCTCACCAGCTTCCTTGGGAGTCGGAGAGACCCAGTACTTC.

This clonotype was recorded at least ten times. This chain joins TRBV3-1 and TRBJ2-3; a possible D gene is TRBD1 (5 bases). The CDR3 totals 14 residues. CDR1 and CDR2 (germline): LGHDT, YNNKEL (reference sequence). The V and J ends lost 4 bases and 2 bases respectively, with 10 bases between them. CDR3 residues: CASSPMTATDTQYF. As DNA, the CDR3 is TGTGCCAGCAGCCCAATGACAGCCACAGATACGCAGTATTTT.

V is TRBV6-1 and J is TRBJ1-2, with 8 positions matching TRBD1. Germline CDR1 and CDR2: MNHNS and SASEGT. The CDR3 covers 13 residues. The J segment lost 6 bases and the V segment lost 10 bases, leaving 10 bases of the junction unmatched. The CDR3 DNA reads TGTGCCACCAGATTCCAGGGGGCCAATGGCTACACCTTC. Protein sequence: CATRFQGANGYTF.

There are many counts of this clonotype. V is TRBV7-2 and J is TRBJ2-1, with D hard to call. V gave up 1 base and J gave up 7 bases, with 8 bases separating them. There are 13 residues in the CDR3. Germline V gene lookup returns CDR1 SGHTA and CDR2 FQGNSA. The CDR3, as DNA: TGTGCCAGCAGCTTAGAGGCGGAAAATGAGCAGTTCTTC. Translation: CASSLEAENEQFF.

The chain uses TRBV5-4 and TRBJ2-1, with D possibly TRBD2 on 5 matching bases. The CDR3 runs 14 residues. Germline V lookup: CDR1 SGHNT, CDR2 YYREEE (reference sequence). Trimming stripped 4 bases from V and 0 bases from J, with 8 bases between. CDR3 residues: CASSPAGSYNEQFF. The DNA of the CDR3 is TGTGCCAGCAGCCCGGCGGGCTCCTACAATGAGCAGTTCTTC.

The gene calls are TRBV29-1 and TRBJ1-2; D uncertain. Trimming left V 3 bases short and J 12 bases short, with 11 bases between. The CDR3 runs 10 residues. The germline V gene encodes CDR1 SQVTM and CDR2 ANQGSEA. CDR3 region: CSVDIQVDTF. CDR3 bases: TGCAGCGTTGATATCCAGGTAGACACCTTC.

This clonotype was observed many times. This chain links TRBV7-3 with TRBJ2-1, with 10 bases that match TRBD1. The CDR3 has 14 amino acids. Germline values: CDR1 SGHTA, CDR2 FQGTGA. Germline trimming cut 4 bases from V and 8 bases from J; bases unmatched to any gene: 5. This chain's CDR3 is CASSYLGTGDEQFF. CDR3 bases: TGTGCCAGCAGCTACCTTGGGACAGGGGATGAGCAGTTCTTC.

This clonotype was counted ten times or more. The gene calls are TRBV7-9 and TRBJ2-2, with a tentative D call TRBD1 (5 bases). Trimming removed 0 bases from V and 6 bases from J, with 17 bases in between. The CDR3 length is 17 residues. Germline V gene sequence: CDR1 SEHNR, CDR2 FQNEAQ (reference sequence). The CDR3 sequence is CASSLAQWGVKSGELFF. Here the CDR3 DNA reads TGTGCCAGCAGCTTAGCGCAGTGGGGCGTGAAGTCCGGGGAGCTGTTTTTT.

This clonotype was counted many times. This chain joins TRBV6-5 and TRBJ2-5; possibly TRBD1 for D (6 bases). The CDR3 has 17 amino acids. Per the germline V gene, CDR1 is MNHEY and CDR2 is SVGAGI. Trimming took 0 bases from V and 2 from J, leaving 16 bases between them. CDR3 sequence: CASSYSLGERGQETQYF. CDR3 in DNA: TGTGCCAGCAGTTACTCGCTAGGGGAGAGGGGGCAAGAGACCCAGTACTTC.

In its sample, this clonotype was seen many times. The gene calls are TRBV6-4 and TRBJ2-3; 9 positions match TRBD2. This CDR3 region has 16 residues. With V trimmed by 4 bases and J by 2 bases, 7 bases remained unmatched. Germline CDR1 reads MRHNA; CDR2 reads SNTAGT. CDR3 region: CASSATGGGATDTQYF. As DNA, the CDR3 is TGTGCCAGCAGTGCGACCGGCGGGGGGGCCACAGATACGCAGTATTTT.

The chain combines TRBV12-3 or TRBV12-4 with TRBJ1-5, with D unclear. The CDR3 is 15 residues long. V was clipped by 7 bases and J by 4 bases, with 17 bases between them. CDR3: CASTQSLSGNQPQHF. The CDR3 nucleotides are TGTGCCAGCACCCAAAGTTTGTCCGGAAATCAGCCCCAGCATTTT.

The sample holds many counts of this clonotype. The chain is built from TRBV2 and TRBJ1-1, with D hard to call. Germline loops: CDR1 SNHLY, CDR2 FYNNEI. CDR3 length: 13 amino acids. Trimming removed 7 bases from V and 1 base from J, with 10 bases in between. CDR3 sequence (DNA): TGTGCCAGCAATAAGGAGCAGAACACTGAAGCTTTCTTT. Translated: CASNKEQNTEAFF.

The V call is TRBV4-2, the J call TRBJ1-5; TRBD1 is a possible D gene (6 bases). The germline V gene encodes CDR1 LGHNA and CDR2 YNFKEQ. The length of the CDR3 is 14 residues. V gave up 1 base and J gave up 6 bases, with 10 bases separating them. The CDR3 bases are TGTGCCAGCAGCCAAGTAGGGGGAAGTCAGCCCCAGCATTTT. This sequence encodes CASSQVGGSQPQHF.

This clonotype was seen at least ten times. The chain joins TRBV5-1 to TRBJ2-7; 9 nucleotides align to TRBD2. Germline V lookup: CDR1 SGHRS, CDR2 YFSETQ. V was pared by 0 bases and J by 8 bases, with 6 bases of the junction left unmatched. The CDR3 sequence is 14 residues long. CDR3 loop: CASSLAGTSSKQYV. The CDR3 DNA sequence: TGCGCCAGCAGCTTGGCCGGGACTAGCTCTAAGCAGTACGTC.

This clonotype was seen many times. The CDR3 loop reads CASSRTEETQYF. DNA for the CDR3: TGTGCCAGCAGCCGGACGGAAGAGACCCAGTACTTC. V is TRBV6-2 or TRBV6-3 and J is TRBJ2-5, with no clear D. The CDR3 contains 12 residues. Per the germline V gene, CDR1 is MNHEY and CDR2 is SVGEGT. Trimming shortened V by 6 bases and J by 3 bases, and 8 bases separated the two germline ends.

This clonotype was recorded many times. The V call is TRBV2, the J call TRBJ1-6; TRBD1 agrees at 7 bases. The CDR3 extends over 14 amino acids. V lost 4 bases, J lost 5 bases, and 2 bases stayed unmatched. The germline gives CDR1 SNHLY, CDR2 FYNNEI. The CDR3: CASSGQGDNSPLHF. In DNA form, the CDR3 reads TGTGCCAGCAGTGGACAGGGCGATAATTCACCCCTCCACTTT.